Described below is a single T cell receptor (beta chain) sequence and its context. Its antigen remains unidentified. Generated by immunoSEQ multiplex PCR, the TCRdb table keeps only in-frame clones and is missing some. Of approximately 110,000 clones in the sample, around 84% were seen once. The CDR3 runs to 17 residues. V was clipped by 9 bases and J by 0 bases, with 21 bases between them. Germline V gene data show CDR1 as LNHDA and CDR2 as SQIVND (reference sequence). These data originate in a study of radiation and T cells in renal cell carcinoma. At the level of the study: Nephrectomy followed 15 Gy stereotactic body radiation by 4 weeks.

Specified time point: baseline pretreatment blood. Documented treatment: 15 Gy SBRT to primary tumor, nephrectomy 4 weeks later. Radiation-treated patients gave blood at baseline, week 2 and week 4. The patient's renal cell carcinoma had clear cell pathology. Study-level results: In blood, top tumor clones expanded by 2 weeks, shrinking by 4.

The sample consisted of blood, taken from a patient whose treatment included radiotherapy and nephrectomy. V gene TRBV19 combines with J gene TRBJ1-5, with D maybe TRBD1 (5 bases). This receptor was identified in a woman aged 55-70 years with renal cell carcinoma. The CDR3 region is CASTPQGTAYSNQPQHF. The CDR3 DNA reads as TGTGCCAGCACCCCTCAGGGAACAGCTTATAGCAATCAGCCCCAGCATTTT.